The present T cell receptor beta chain was sequenced within a study of blood T cells in healthy people across ages. A second about 7 to 11 cycle PCR used barcoded and J-beta primers. TCRdb ran MiXCR on the 5' RACE reads and lists one entry per CDR3 protein. Among more than 900,000 distinct CDR3 sequences listed, approximately 25% were seen once. This CDR3 region has 17 residues. V was clipped by 3 bases and J by 2 bases; unmatched bases: 12. These data also featured in a second study, about T cells of mothers and their children. That paper adds: Using around 1.6 ug per 15 ul, all extracted RNA underwent cDNA synthesis.

The receptor comes from a girl aged 2 to 9 in good health. Material: blood. The chain carries TRBV12-3 or TRBV12-4 and TRBJ2-5; 7 bases map to TRBD1. The CDR3 DNA reads as TGTGCCAGCAGTTTTTCTCCGGGACAGAGTGGACAAGAGACCCAGTACTTC. This gives the protein CASSFSPGQSGQETQYF.